The present TCR beta chain was sequenced within a study of beta chain features in type 1 diabetes. Study outcomes and limitations: There was a moderate but significant shortening of TCRB CDR3s in all four CD4+ subsets of Type 1 diabetes patients. Type 1 diabetes patients showed fewer insertions and more deletions at VDJ junctions.

Central memory, naive, regulatory and stem cell-like memory CD4+ cells were sorted by CD45RO/CCR7/CD25/CD127/CD95/CD27. As concerns this clone: Its antigen is undetermined.

Of the isolated RNA, all was reverse transcribed, and so the sequenced material was expressed TCRB transcripts. Sequenced by immunoSEQ multiplex PCR; TCRdb stores in-frame clones only, minus some. The profile covers under 450,000 clones, with roughly 13% appearing a single time and around 0.039% taken by the ten largest. The TCR originated in a man aged 25 to 45 in good health. What was sequenced was naive CD4+ T cells from blood.

The CDR3 nucleotides are TGTGCCATCCAGGGATCTGGGGCCAACGTCCTGACTTTC. Translating it yields CAIQGSGANVLTF. The chain employs TRBV10-3 and TRBJ2-6, with D possibly TRBD1 on 5 matching bases. Germline V gene sequence: CDR1 ENHRY, CDR2 SYGVKD. The V end lost 8 bases, the J end lost 1 base, and 6 bases lay between the germline ends. The CDR3 consists of 13 residues.